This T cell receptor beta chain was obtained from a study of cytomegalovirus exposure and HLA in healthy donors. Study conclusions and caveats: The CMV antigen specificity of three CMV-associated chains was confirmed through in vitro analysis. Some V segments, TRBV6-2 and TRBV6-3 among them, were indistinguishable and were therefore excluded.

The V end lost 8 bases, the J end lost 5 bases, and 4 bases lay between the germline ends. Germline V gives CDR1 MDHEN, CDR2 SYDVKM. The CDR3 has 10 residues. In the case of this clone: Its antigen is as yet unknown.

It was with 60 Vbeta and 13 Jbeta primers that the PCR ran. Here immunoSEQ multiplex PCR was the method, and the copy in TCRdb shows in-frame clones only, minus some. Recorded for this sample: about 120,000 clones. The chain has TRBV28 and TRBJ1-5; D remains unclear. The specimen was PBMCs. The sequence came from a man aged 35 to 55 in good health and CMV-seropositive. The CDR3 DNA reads TGTGCCAGCGGCTATCAGCCCCAGCATTTT. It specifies CASGYQPQHF.